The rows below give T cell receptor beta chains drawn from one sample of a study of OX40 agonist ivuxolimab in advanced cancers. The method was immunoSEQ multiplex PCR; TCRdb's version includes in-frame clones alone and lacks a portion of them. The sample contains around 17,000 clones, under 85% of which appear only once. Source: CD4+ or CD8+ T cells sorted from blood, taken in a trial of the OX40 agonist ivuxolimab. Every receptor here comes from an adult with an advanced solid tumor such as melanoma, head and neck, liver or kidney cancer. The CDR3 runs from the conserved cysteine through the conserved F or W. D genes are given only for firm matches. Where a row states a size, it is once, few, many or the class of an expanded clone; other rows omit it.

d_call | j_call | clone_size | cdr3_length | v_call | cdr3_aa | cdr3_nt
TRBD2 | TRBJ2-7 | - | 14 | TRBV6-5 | CASSLGLATDEQYF | TGTGCCAGCAGTTTGGGACTAGCGACCGACGAGCAGTACTTC
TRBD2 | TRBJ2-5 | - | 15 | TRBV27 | CASSLLAGDRETQYF | TGTGCCAGCAGTTTACTAGCGGGAGATAGGGAGACCCAGTACTTC
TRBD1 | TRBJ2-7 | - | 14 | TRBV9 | CASSTGQGAYEQYF | TGTGCCAGCAGTACGGGACAGGGGGCCTACGAGCAGTACTTC
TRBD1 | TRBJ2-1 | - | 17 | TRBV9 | CASSVEGVTGGYNEQFF | TGTGCCAGCAGCGTTGAGGGGGTTACAGGGGGTTACAATGAGCAGTTCTTC
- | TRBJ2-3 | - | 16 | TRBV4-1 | CASSQERGGSTDTQYF | TGCGCCAGCAGCCAAGAAAGGGGGGGTAGCACAGATACGCAGTATTTT
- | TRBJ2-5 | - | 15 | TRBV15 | CATSRDRGLWETQYF | TGTGCCACCAGCAGAGATCGTGGCCTTTGGGAGACCCAGTACTTC
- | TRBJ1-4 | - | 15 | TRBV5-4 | CASSVREPTNEKLFF | TGTGCCAGCAGCGTGAGGGAGCCAACTAATGAAAAACTGTTTTTT
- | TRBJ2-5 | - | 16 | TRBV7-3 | CASSLGGRWLVETQYF | TGTGCCAGCAGCTTGGGCGGGCGTTGGTTAGTAGAGACCCAGTACTTC
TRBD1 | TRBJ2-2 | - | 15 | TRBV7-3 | CASSSTGMGTGELFF | TGTGCCAGCAGCTCGACAGGGATGGGCACCGGGGAGCTGTTTTTT
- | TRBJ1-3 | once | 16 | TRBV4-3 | CASSQDELVFGDTIYF | TGCGCCAGCAGCCAAGATGAATTAGTATTCGGTGACACCATATATTTT
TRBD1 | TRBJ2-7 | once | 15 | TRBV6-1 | CASSSPGQNPYEQYF | TGTGCCAGCAGTAGTCCGGGACAGAATCCCTACGAGCAGTACTTC
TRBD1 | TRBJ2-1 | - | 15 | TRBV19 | CASSPGTGYGNEQFF | TGTGCCAGTAGTCCCGGGACAGGATACGGCAATGAGCAGTTCTTC
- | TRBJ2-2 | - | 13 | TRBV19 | CAVRSGDTGELFF | TGTGCGGTACGTTCGGGGGACACCGGGGAGCTGTTTTTT
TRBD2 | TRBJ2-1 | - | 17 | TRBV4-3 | CASSQDGTWGGYNEQFF | TGCGCCAGCAGCCAAGATGGGACCTGGGGGGGATACAATGAGCAGTTCTTC
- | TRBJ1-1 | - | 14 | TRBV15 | CATRESGSPPEAFF | TGTGCCACCAGAGAGTCGGGCTCCCCCCCTGAAGCTTTCTTT
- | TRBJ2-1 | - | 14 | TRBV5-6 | CASSFQNSYNEQFF | TGTGCCAGCAGCTTCCAGAATAGCTACAATGAGCAGTTCTTC
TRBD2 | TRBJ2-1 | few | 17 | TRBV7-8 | CASSLAGTSGPYNEQFF | TGTGCCAGCAGCTTAGCCGGGACTAGCGGACCCTACAATGAGCAGTTCTTC
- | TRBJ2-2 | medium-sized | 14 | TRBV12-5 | CASGTASNTGELFF | TGTGCTAGTGGTACGGCCTCGAACACCGGGGAGCTGTTTTTT
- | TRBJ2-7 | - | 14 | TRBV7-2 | CASSLVSSSYEQYF | TGTGCCAGCAGCTTAGTTTCTAGCAGCTACGAGCAGTACTTC
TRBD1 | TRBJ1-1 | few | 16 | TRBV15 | CATSGRSTGGDTEAFF | TGTGCCACCAGCGGTCGATCTACAGGGGGGGACACTGAAGCTTTCTTT
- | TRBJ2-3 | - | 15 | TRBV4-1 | CASSQGDSSTDTQYF | TGCGCCAGCAGCCAAGGCGACTCTAGCACAGATACGCAGTATTTT
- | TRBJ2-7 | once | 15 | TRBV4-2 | CASSQDPGGTGEQYF | TGTGCCAGCAGCCAAGATCCTGGGGGAACGGGCGAGCAGTACTTC
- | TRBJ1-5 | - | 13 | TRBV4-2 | CASSQGLSQPQHF | TGTGCCAGCAGCCAAGGCTTGAGTCAGCCCCAGCATTTT
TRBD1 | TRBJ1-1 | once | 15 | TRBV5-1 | CASSWGTDKNTEAFF | TGCGCCAGCAGCTGGGGGACAGACAAGAACACTGAAGCTTTCTTT
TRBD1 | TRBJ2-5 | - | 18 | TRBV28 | CASSETRGRGPKQETQYF | TGTGCCAGCAGTGAAACCAGGGGGCGCGGGCCAAAGCAAGAGACCCAGTACTTC
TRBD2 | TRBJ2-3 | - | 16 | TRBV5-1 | CASSSRTSASTDTQYF | TGCGCCAGCAGCTCACGGACTAGCGCCAGCACAGATACGCAGTATTTT
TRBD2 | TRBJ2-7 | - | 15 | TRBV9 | CASSPVGGSHYEQYF | TGTGCCAGCAGCCCAGTTGGCGGGAGCCACTACGAGCAGTACTTC
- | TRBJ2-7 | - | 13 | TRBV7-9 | CASIAAGSEEQYF | TGTGCCAGCATCGCTGCAGGAAGCGAGGAGCAGTACTTC
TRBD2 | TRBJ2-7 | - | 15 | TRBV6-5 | CASSYRTSGTYEQYF | TGTGCCAGCAGTTATAGGACTAGCGGCACCTACGAGCAGTACTTC
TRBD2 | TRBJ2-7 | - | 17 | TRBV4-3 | CASSQALTTSGSKKQYF | TGCGCCAGCAGCCAAGCCTTGACGACTAGCGGGAGTAAGAAGCAGTACTTC
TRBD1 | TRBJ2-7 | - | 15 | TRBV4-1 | CASSQRSTGGYEQYF | TGCGCCAGCAGCCAGCGGTCTACAGGGGGCTACGAGCAGTACTTC
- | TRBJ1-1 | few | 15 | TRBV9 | CASSSGGQMNTEAFF | TGTGCCAGCAGTTCCGGAGGTCAGATGAACACTGAAGCTTTCTTT
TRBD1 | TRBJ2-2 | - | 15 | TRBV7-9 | CASSSSLQGTGELFF | TGTGCCAGCAGCTCATCACTACAGGGGACCGGGGAGCTGTTTTTT
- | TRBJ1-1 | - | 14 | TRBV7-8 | CASTPALLNTEAFF | TGTGCCAGCACCCCAGCCCTCTTGAACACTGAAGCTTTCTTT
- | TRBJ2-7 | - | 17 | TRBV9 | CASSVDPGVGGGYEQYF | TGTGCCAGCAGCGTAGACCCGGGGGTGGGAGGTGGATACGAGCAGTACTTC
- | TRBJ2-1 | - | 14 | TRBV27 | CASSLALRYNEQFF | TGTGCCAGCAGTTTAGCTCTAAGATACAATGAGCAGTTCTTC
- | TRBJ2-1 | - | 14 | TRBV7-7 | CASSLNLGRNEQFF | TGTGCTAGCAGCTTAAATCTAGGGAGAAATGAGCAGTTCTTC
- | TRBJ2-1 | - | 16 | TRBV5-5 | CASRLDRYYTYNEQFF | TGTGCCAGCAGACTCGACAGATACTACACCTACAATGAGCAGTTCTTC
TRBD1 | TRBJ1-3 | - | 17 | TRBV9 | CASSVTGQAISGNTIYF | TGTGCCAGCAGCGTAACGGGACAGGCAATCTCTGGAAACACCATATATTTT
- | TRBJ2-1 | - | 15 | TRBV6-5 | CASNPGQSSYNEQFF | TGTGCCAGCAACCCCGGACAGAGCTCCTACAATGAGCAGTTCTTC
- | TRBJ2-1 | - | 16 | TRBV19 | CASSIGTRGSYNEQFF | TGTGCCAGTAGTATAGGGACCAGGGGCTCCTACAATGAGCAGTTCTTC
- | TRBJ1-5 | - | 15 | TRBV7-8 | CASSLGAGGNQPQHF | TGTGCCAGCAGCTTAGGGGCAGGGGGCAATCAGCCCCAGCATTTT
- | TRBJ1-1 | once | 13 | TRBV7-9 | CASTLLGPEGAFF | TGTGCCAGCACCCTCCTGGGGCCCGAGGGAGCTTTCTTT